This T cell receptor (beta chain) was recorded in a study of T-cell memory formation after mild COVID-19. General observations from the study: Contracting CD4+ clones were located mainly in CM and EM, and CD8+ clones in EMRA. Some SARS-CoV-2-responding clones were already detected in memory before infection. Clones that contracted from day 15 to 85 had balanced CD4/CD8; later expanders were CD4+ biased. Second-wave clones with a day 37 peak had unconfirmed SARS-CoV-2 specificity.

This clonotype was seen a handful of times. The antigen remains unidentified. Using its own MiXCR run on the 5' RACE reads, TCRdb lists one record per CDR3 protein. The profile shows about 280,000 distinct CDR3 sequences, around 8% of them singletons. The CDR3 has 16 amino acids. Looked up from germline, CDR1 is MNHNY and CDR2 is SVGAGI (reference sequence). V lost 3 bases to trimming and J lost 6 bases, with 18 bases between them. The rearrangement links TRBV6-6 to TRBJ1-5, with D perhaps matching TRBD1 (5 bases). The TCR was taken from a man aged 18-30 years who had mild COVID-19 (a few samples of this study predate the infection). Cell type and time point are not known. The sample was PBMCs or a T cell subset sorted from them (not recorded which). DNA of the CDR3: TGTGCCAGCAGTTATTCGGGGGGGATGCAAGGTCAGCCCCAGCATTTT. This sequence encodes CASSYSGGMQGQPQHF.